This T cell receptor beta chain was sequenced for a study of blood T cell repertoires in COVID-19. Study information: Spain, Italy and the United States supplied samples that represented acute and convalescent COVID-19.

Sequenced by immunoSEQ multiplex PCR; TCRdb stores in-frame clones only, minus some. The profile shows some 120,000 clones, about 88% of them singletons. The CDR3 extends over 15 amino acids. The germline V gene encodes CDR1 SNHLY and CDR2 FYNNEI. Trimming cost V 7 bases and J 8 bases, with 20 bases left between them. Sequences were obtained from peripheral blood. The chain uses TRBV2 and TRBJ1-4; possibly TRBD1 for D (5 bases). The TCR comes from a man aged 35 to 55 with acute or convalescent COVID-19. CDR3 loop: CASIRTDTLGEKLFF. The CDR3 bases are TGTGCCAGCATCAGAACGGACACCCTTGGGGAAAAACTGTTTTTT.